The 4 T cell receptor beta chains in this list originate from one sample, sequenced in a study of response to subunit inactivated influenza vaccine. TCRdb ran MiXCR on the RT-PCR reads and lists one entry per CDR3 protein. The sample has approximately 500,000 distinct CDR3 sequences; under 15% are singletons. The sequencing here drew on PBMCs from blood, taken 45 days after vaccination. The receptors stem from a man between 50 and 59 years old who received an inactivated influenza vaccine.

J is TRBJ2-2 and V is TRBV20-1, with 8 bases matching TRBD2. V trimming: 2 bases; J trimming: 0 bases; junction bases outside the gene matches: 5. This CDR3 region has 16 residues. The germline CDR1 and CDR2 sequences are DFQATT and SNEGSKA (reference sequence). The CDR3 DNA reads as TGCAGTGCTAGAAAGCCGGGACTAGCGAACACCGGGGAGCTGTTTTTT. It translates to CSARKPGLANTGELFF.

Only one count was recorded for this clonotype. A read error may be the cause here, since a much bigger clone is one base away. The V and J genes are TRBV5-5 and TRBJ2-5, with a tentative D call TRBD2 (5 bases). V gave up 4 bases and J gave up 8 bases, with 12 bases separating them. Germline-derived CDR1 and CDR2 are SGHKS and YYEKEE (reference sequence). The CDR3 loop spans 12 amino acids. The CDR3, as DNA: TGTGCCAGCAGCGCCCTAGCTGATACCCAGTACTTC. Translation: CASSALADTQYF.

This clonotype has more than one count but fewer than ten. This chain connects TRBV7-3 to TRBJ2-2; D remains unclear. The V end was cut by 5 bases, the J end by 6 bases, with 10 bases between. The CDR3 has 13 amino acids. CDR1 SGHTA and CDR2 FQGTGA come from the germline V gene. The DNA of the CDR3 is TGTGCCAGCAGCCCCGCGCCAGCCGGGGAGCTGTTTTTT. As protein: CASSPAPAGELFF. The full variable domain, in which reference TRBV7-3 and TRBJ2-2 provide the parts outside the CDR3, is GAGVSQTPSNKVTEKGKYVELRCDPISGHTALYWYRQSLGQGPEFLIYFQGTGAADDSGLPNDRFFAVRPEGSVSTLKIQRTERGDSAVYLCASSPAPAGELFFGEGSRLTVL.

In its sample, this clonotype was seen a few times. The rearrangement joins TRBV20-1 to TRBJ2-1; D is undetermined. V gave up 3 bases and J gave up 5 bases, with 8 bases separating them. CDR1 DFQATT and CDR2 SNEGSKA come from the germline V gene (reference sequence). This CDR3 is 12 amino acids long. This CDR3 reads CSASRPNNEQFF. The CDR3 coding sequence is TGCAGTGCTAGCCGGCCCAACAATGAGCAGTTCTTC.